These T cell receptor beta chains were read from a single sample in a study of shared clonotypes between healthy human individuals. The repertoire was sequenced with immunoSEQ multiplex PCR; TCRdb's copy has only in-frame clones and lacks some. This sample yields 2 million to 3 million clones, of which roughly 92% are seen a single time; 0.14% belongs to the top ten. The material sequenced was naive CD4+ T cells sorted from blood. The source of these receptors is a man aged 18 to 35 in good health. Each CDR3 is given with its conserved first and last residue. D genes are given only for firm matches. For some rows the clone size is stated as once, few or many, or as a class when expanded; others skip it.

len,abundance,v_gene,d_gene,j_gene,CDR3nt,CDR3aa
17,NA,TRBV19,TRBD1,TRBJ2-6,TGTGCCAGTAGGCGGACAGGGGCGGTCTCTGGGGCCAACGTCCTGACTTTC,CASRRTGAVSGANVLTF
19,NA,TRBV4-1,TRBD2,TRBJ2-3,TGCGCCAGCAGCGGGATGGGACTAGCGGGAGTCAGGGGTACAGATACGCAGTATTTT,CASSGMGLAGVRGTDTQYF
15,NA,TRBV18,NA,TRBJ1-2,TGTGCCAGCTCACCACCCGGCGAGGGGAACTATGGCTACACCTTC,CASSPPGEGNYGYTF
15,NA,TRBV7-2,NA,TRBJ2-6,NA,CASILGGSGANVLTF
14,NA,TRBV5-1,TRBD2,TRBJ2-7,TGCGCCAGCAGCTTAACTAGCGGGTTCTACGAGCAGTACTTC,CASSLTSGFYEQYF
13,NA,TRBV28,NA,TRBJ1-4,TGTGCCAGCAGTTTTCAGGGGAGGGAAAAACTGTTTTTT,CASSFQGREKLFF
15,once,TRBV19,NA,TRBJ1-2,TGTGCCAGTAGCGGTCCAGGGAGGGGCGTCTATGGCTACACCTTC,CASSGPGRGVYGYTF
18,NA,TRBV10-3,TRBD1,TRBJ2-1,TGTGCCATCAGTGAGGAACTGACAGGGATCAGCCACTACAATGAGCAGTTCTTC,CAISEELTGISHYNEQFF
18,NA,TRBV7-8,TRBD1,TRBJ2-5,TGTGCCAGCAGCCTACGGACAGGGGACTCCGGTCCTAAAGAGACCCAGTACTTC,CASSLRTGDSGPKETQYF
13,NA,TRBV19,NA,TRBJ1-2,TGTGCCAGTAGTCCCGGGAGTCACTATGGCTACACCTTC,CASSPGSHYGYTF
12,NA,TRBV7-9,NA,TRBJ2-1,TGTGCCAGCAGCTTAGTTGCATATGAGCAGTTCTTC,CASSLVAYEQFF
13,NA,TRBV7-2,NA,TRBJ2-5,TGTGCCAGCTCACCGGAGCTGGGGGGGACCCAGTACTTC,CASSPELGGTQYF
20,once,TRBV19,TRBD2,TRBJ2-6,TGTGCCAGTAGTATACGCTCCGGTAGCGGGAGTAGGTCAGGGGCCAACGTCCTGACTTTC,CASSIRSGSGSRSGANVLTF
16,NA,TRBV19,NA,TRBJ1-5,TGTGCCAGTAGTATACGTAAGGGGGACAGCAATCAGCCCCAGCATTTT,CASSIRKGDSNQPQHF
18,NA,TRBV4-1,TRBD1,TRBJ1-1,TGCGCCAGCAGCCAAGATCAGGTAGCAGGGGGCAGGGGCACTGAAGCTTTCTTT,CASSQDQVAGGRGTEAFF
15,NA,TRBV4-2,TRBD2,TRBJ2-5,TGTGCCAGCAGCCAACTAGCGGGGGATCAAGAGACCCAGTACTTC,CASSQLAGDQETQYF
17,NA,TRBV9,TRBD2,TRBJ2-1,TGTGCCAGCAGCGCTCCGGGGCTAGCGGGACCGTACAATGAGCAGTTCTTC,CASSAPGLAGPYNEQFF
15,NA,TRBV28,TRBD2,TRBJ2-1,TGTGCCAGCAGCCCCGGACTAGCGGGGGGGAATGAGCAGTTCTTC,CASSPGLAGGNEQFF
16,NA,TRBV6-6,NA,TRBJ1-5,TGTGCCAGCAGTTCCTCGGCCACTTCAAGCAATCAGCCCCAGCATTTT,CASSSSATSSNQPQHF
15,NA,TRBV2,NA,TRBJ2-2,TGTGCCAGCAGTGGACTAGGGGGACCCACCGGGGAGCTGTTTTTT,CASSGLGGPTGELFF
15,NA,TRBV5-1,NA,TRBJ2-2,TGCGCCAGCAGCTTGTACTCGGAGGTCACCGGGGAGCTGTTTTTT,CASSLYSEVTGELFF
15,NA,TRBV5-1,TRBD2,TRBJ2-3,TGCGCCAGCAGCCTGGGACTAGCGGTCGCAGATACGCAGTATTTT,CASSLGLAVADTQYF
13,few,TRBV29-1,NA,TRBJ1-1,TGCAGCGTTCGCAGGGGAGAGGACACTGAAGCTTTCTTT,CSVRRGEDTEAFF
15,once,TRBV28,NA,TRBJ1-1,TGTGCCAGCAGCTTGGGGAGCAGGCTGAACACTGAAGCTTTCTTT,CASSLGSRLNTEAFF
17,NA,TRBV2,TRBD1,TRBJ2-2,TGTGCCAGCAGTGTCAGACAGGGGACAGCGAACACCGGGGAGCTGTTTTTT,CASSVRQGTANTGELFF
16,NA,TRBV7-2,TRBD2,TRBJ2-1,TGTGCCAGCAGCCAAATGAGCGGGAGAAAGGAGGGTGAGCAGTTCTTC,CASSQMSGRKEGEQFF
15,NA,TRBV5-1,TRBD1,TRBJ2-3,TGCGCCAGCAGCACGACAGGGAGCGGCACAGATACGCAGTATTTT,CASSTTGSGTDTQYF
15,NA,TRBV5-4,NA,TRBJ2-7,TGTGCCAGCAGCTTGGCCGAGCGGACCCGGTACGAGCAGTACTTC,CASSLAERTRYEQYF
15,NA,TRBV6-5,TRBD1,TRBJ2-3,TGTGCCAGCAGTTACTCCGGGACAGCCACAGATACGCAGTATTTT,CASSYSGTATDTQYF